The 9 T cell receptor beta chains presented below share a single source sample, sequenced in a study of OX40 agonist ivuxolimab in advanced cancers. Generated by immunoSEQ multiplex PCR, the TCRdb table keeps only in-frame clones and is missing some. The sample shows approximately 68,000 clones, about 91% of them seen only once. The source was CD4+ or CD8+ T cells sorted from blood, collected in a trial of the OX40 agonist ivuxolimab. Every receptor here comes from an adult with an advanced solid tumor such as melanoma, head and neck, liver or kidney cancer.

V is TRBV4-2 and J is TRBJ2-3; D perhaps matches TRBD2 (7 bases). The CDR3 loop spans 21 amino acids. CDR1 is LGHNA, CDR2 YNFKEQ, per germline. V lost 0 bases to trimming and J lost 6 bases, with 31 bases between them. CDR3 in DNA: TGTGCCAGCAGCCAAGAACCCCCGGGACATAAGGAACTAGCGAAGGCGGATACGCAGTATTTT. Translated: CASSQEPPGHKELAKADTQYF.

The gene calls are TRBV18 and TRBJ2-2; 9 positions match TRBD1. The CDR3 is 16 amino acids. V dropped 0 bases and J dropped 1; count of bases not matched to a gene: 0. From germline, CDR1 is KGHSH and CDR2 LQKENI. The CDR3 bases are TGTGCCAGCTCACCACCGGGACAGGGGAACACCGGGGAGCTGTTTTTT. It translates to CASSPPGQGNTGELFF.

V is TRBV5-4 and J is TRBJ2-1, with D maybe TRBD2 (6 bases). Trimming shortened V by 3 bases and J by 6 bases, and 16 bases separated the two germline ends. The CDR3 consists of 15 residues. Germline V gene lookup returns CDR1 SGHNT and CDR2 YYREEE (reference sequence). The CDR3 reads CASSWFTGDFNEQFF. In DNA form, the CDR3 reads TGTGCCAGCAGCTGGTTTACGGGAGATTTCAATGAGCAGTTCTTC.

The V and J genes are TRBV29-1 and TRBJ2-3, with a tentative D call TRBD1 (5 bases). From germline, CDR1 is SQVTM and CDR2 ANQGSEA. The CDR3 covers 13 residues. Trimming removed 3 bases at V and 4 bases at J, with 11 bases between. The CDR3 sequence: CSVDAGPADTQYF. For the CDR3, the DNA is TGCAGCGTTGATGCAGGGCCCGCAGATACGCAGTATTTT.

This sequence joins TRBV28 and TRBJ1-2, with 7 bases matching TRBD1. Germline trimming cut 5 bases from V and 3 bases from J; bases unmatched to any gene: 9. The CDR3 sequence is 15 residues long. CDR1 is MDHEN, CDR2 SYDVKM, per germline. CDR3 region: CASSTTGTEYYGYTF. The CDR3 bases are TGTGCCAGCAGTACCACCGGGACAGAGTACTATGGCTACACCTTC.

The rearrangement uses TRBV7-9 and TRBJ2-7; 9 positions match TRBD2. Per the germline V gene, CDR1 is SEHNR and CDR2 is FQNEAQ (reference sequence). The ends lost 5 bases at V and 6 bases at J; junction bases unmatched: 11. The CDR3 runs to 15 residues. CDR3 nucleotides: TGTGCCAGCAGCCTTGTTAGGGCGGGGGGGCTCGAGCAGTACTTC. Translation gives CASSLVRAGGLEQYF.

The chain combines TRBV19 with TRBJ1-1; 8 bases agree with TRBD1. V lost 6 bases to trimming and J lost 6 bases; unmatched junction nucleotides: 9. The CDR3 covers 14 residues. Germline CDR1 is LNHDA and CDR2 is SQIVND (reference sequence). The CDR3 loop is CASRIWTGHPEAFF. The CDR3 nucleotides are TGTGCCAGTAGAATCTGGACAGGGCACCCTGAAGCTTTCTTT.

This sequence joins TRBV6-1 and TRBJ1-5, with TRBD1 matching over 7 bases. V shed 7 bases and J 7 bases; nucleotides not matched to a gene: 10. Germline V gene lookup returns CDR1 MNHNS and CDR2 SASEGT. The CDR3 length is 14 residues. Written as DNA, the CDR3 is TGTGCCAGCACCACCCAGGGACAGTTACAGCCCCAGCATTTT. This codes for CASTTQGQLQPQHF.

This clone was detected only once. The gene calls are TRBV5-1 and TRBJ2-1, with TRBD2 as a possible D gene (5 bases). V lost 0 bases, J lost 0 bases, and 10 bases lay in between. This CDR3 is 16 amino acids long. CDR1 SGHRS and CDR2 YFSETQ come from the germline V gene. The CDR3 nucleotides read TGCGCCAGCAGCTTGGCCGGGCGGGCCTCCTACAATGAGCAGTTCTTC. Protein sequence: CASSLAGRASYNEQFF.